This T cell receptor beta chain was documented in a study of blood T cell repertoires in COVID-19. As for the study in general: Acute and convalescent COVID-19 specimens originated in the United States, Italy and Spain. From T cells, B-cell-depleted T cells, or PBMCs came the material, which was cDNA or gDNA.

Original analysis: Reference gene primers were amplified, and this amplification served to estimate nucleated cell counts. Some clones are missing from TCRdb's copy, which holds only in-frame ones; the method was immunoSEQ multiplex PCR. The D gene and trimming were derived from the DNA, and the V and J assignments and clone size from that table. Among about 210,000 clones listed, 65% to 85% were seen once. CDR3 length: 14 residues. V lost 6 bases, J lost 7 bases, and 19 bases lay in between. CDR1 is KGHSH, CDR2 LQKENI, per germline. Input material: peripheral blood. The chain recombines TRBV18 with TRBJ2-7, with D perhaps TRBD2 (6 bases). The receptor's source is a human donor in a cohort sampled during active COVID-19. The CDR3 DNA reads TGTGCCAGCTCCCCGCTCGGATCGGCGGGGGAGCAGTACTTC. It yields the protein CASSPLGSAGEQYF.